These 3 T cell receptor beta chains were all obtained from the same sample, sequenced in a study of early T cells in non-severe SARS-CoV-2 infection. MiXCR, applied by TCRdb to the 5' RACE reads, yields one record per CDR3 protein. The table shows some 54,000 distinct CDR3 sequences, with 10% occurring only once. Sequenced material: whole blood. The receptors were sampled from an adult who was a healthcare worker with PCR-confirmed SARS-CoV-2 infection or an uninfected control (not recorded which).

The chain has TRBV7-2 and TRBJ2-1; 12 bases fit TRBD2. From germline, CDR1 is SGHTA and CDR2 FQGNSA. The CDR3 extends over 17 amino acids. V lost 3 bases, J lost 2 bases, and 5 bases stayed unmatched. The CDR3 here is CASSFLAGGPPYNEQFF. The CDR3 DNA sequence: TGTGCCAGCAGCTTCCTAGCGGGAGGGCCTCCCTACAATGAGCAGTTCTTC.

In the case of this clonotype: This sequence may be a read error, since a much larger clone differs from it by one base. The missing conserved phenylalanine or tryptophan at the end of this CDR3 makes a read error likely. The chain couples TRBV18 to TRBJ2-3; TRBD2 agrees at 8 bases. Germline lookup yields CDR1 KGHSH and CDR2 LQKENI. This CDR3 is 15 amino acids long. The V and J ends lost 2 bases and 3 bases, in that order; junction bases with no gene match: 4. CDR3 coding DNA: TGTGCCAGCTCACCAAGCGTAGCGGGGACAGATACGCAGTATTGT. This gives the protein CASSPSVAGTDTQYC.

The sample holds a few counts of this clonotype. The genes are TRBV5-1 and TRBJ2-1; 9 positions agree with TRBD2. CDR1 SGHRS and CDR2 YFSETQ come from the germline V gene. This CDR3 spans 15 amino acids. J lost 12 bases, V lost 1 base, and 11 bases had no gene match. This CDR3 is CASSLKTAGGPRQFF. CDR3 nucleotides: TGCGCCAGCAGCTTGAAGACTGCGGGAGGGCCTCGGCAGTTCTTC.